This T cell receptor (beta chain) was retrieved from a study of identical twins (TCRdb year 2016). Regarding the research as a whole: TCR alpha and beta repertoires from monozygotic twins, unrelated adults of various ages and cord blood were deep-sequenced to test whether fetal clonotypes persist. Replicate twin experiments were performed at different times using different library preparation protocols to rule out contamination. Overall results and qualifications from the work: Abundant cord blood beta clonotypes had fewer insertions, young adult naive repertoires showed a similar but weaker trend, and memory repertoires showed no such trend. Out-of-frame TCR alpha sequences shared between twins showed an excess of low generation-probability sequences compared with coincidental sharing between unrelated individuals. Zero-insertion analyses could be partly confounded by invariant T cells such as MAIT and iNKT, though diverse VJ usage argued against such confounding for most clonotypes. Because the same donors could not be followed over many years, the conclusions depended on cross-sectional statistical analysis. The excess sharing between twins in beta out-of-frame sequences was weaker because fewer shared sequences reduced the signal-to-noise ratio. Recombination models systematically underestimated out-of-frame TCR alpha sharing in monozygotic twins but agreed with sharing between unrelated individuals.

Receptor libraries were prepared by 5' RACE. Instrument used: Illumina HiSeq 2000. A universal primer binding site was added through template switching, and the final cDNA carried a unique molecular identifier so that TCR cDNA molecules could be counted accurately. First-strand cDNA for TCR alpha and beta chains was synthesized from specific primers in the conserved constant-segment region. To control for contamination, each cDNA library was double barcoded with a SMART-Mk sample barcode plus Illumina barcodes. TruSeq adapter sequences, together with Illumina sample barcodes, were added in two successive PCR steps. The Illumina HiSeq platform was used with custom primers to sequence TCR alpha and beta cDNA libraries. Turning to the authors' computational methods: Raw reads were processed with MiGEC to extract unique molecular identifiers, and MiXCR was used to determine CDR3 positions. For each individual, recombination models were inferred using an EM algorithm with the repgenHMM and IGoR tools. Shared clonotypes were analyzed with the tcR package in R, and sharing was normalized by the product of cloneset sizes. Out-of-frame nonproductive sequences were analyzed to study raw recombination free of thymic and clonal selection effects. Using fastp at Q25 and MiXCR, TCRdb reprocessed the public reads and kept productive beta chains. CDR3 protein sequences are deduplicated, and each keeps its most common genes and DNA. TCRdb, rather than the study authors, made the V and J calls. The sample table shows about 690,000 distinct CDR3 sequences, and 6% to 6.5% are seen once. Around 2% of the sample is in the top ten clones.

Every donor in the study was a healthy Caucasian. The researchers also sequenced three unrelated adults who were not twins: a male aged 18 to 29, a male aged 50 to 59, and a female aged 50 to 59. Using Miltenyi CD45RO+ enrichment and human naive T-cell isolation kits, memory (CD45RO+) and naive T cells were isolated from PBMC. The table lists this clonotype with many counts. This clone's antigen is unknown. Qualities for individual bases were not recorded, and no much larger clone is one base off. V sheds 0 bases and J sheds 0 bases, leaving 9 bases between their ends. Inclusive of the bounding cysteine and phenylalanine, the CDR3 is 16 residues long. Only CDR3 DNA is held: 48 bases, read in frame from base 1. In the germline V gene, CDR1 corresponds to SGHAT and CDR2 to FQNNGV.

The sequenced material came from naive T cells sorted from blood. Per the publication, the cell subset or site label means: cells isolated with a human naive T-cell isolation kit. Rearrangement joined TRBV11-2 to TRBJ2-1, with the D gene not clear enough to name. This TCR came from a man younger than 35 in good health. The CDR3 is CASSLDPGSSYNEQFF. The sequence in DNA is TGTGCCAGCAGCTTAGATCCCGGTAGCTCCTACAATGAGCAGTTCTTC.